This is a list of T cell receptor beta chains from one sample in a study of blood T cell repertoires in COVID-19. Method: immunoSEQ multiplex PCR; TCRdb's copy keeps in-frame clones and lacks some. Of roughly 230,000 clones detected, roughly 87% appear once; the ten largest clones hold more than 0.55%. Sequencing used peripheral blood. The receptors derive from a human donor in a cohort sampled during active COVID-19. CDR3s include the opening cysteine and the closing phenylalanine or tryptophan. Each record gives: CDR3 DNA, CDR3 protein, clone size, D gene, J gene, V gene. A D gene is named only where the DNA matches it firmly. Size is stated for part of the rows, as once, few or many counts, or as a class when the clone is expanded.

cdr3_nt: TGTGCCAGCAGTTTAGAACCGGCCTGGACTAGCGGCACAGATACGCAGTATTTT
cdr3_aa: CASSLEPAWTSGTDTQYF
clone_size: NA
d_call: TRBD2
j_call: TRBJ2-3
v_call: TRBV27

cdr3_nt: TGTGCCAGTAGTATAGAAAGGGAGGTCTTGGGCTATGGCTACACCTTC
cdr3_aa: CASSIEREVLGYGYTF
clone_size: once
d_call: NA
j_call: TRBJ1-2
v_call: TRBV19

cdr3_nt: TGTGCCAGCGGCCCCACCGCCAGGGATGGCTACACCTTC
cdr3_aa: CASGPTARDGYTF
clone_size: NA
d_call: NA
j_call: TRBJ1-2
v_call: TRBV7-9

cdr3_nt: TGTGCCAGCAGCCAAGAGTACGGGACAGGGAAAGGCTACACCTTC
cdr3_aa: CASSQEYGTGKGYTF
clone_size: NA
d_call: TRBD1
j_call: TRBJ1-2
v_call: TRBV14

cdr3_nt: TGTGCCAGCAGCTCCAGGGGCCCCACTGAAGCTTTCTTT
cdr3_aa: CASSSRGPTEAFF
clone_size: NA
d_call: NA
j_call: TRBJ1-1
v_call: TRBV7-9

cdr3_nt: TGTGCCAGCAAAAGCGGACAGCCCTCTTCACCCCTCCACTTT
cdr3_aa: CASKSGQPSSPLHF
clone_size: NA
d_call: NA
j_call: TRBJ1-6
v_call: TRBV6-6

cdr3_nt: TGTGCCAGTAGTAACCACCCCGGGGAGGGCTACGAGCAGTACTTC
cdr3_aa: CASSNHPGEGYEQYF
clone_size: NA
d_call: TRBD2
j_call: TRBJ2-7
v_call: TRBV19

cdr3_nt: TGCAGCGTTGAGGATACTAGCGGGGGTAATTACGAGCAGTACTTC
cdr3_aa: CSVEDTSGGNYEQYF
clone_size: NA
d_call: TRBD2
j_call: TRBJ2-7
v_call: TRBV29-1

cdr3_nt: TGTGCCAGCAGTTACTCCACAGCGGGGATGGTGAATGAGCAGTTCTTC
cdr3_aa: CASSYSTAGMVNEQFF
clone_size: NA
d_call: TRBD2
j_call: TRBJ2-1
v_call: TRBV6-6

cdr3_nt: TGTGCCAGCAGTGTAGAGAATAATTCACCCCTCCACTTT
cdr3_aa: CASSVENNSPLHF
clone_size: few
d_call: NA
j_call: TRBJ1-6
v_call: TRBV2

cdr3_nt: TGTGCCAGCAGTTGGGACACGAACACTGAAGCTTTCTTT
cdr3_aa: CASSWDTNTEAFF
clone_size: NA
d_call: NA
j_call: TRBJ1-1
v_call: TRBV6-5

cdr3_nt: TGTGCCAGCAGCAAACAAGGCTGGGAGCGGGTACAATACGAGCAGTACTTC
cdr3_aa: CASSKQGWERVQYEQYF
clone_size: NA
d_call: NA
j_call: TRBJ2-7
v_call: TRBV7-2

cdr3_nt: TGTGCCAGCCTCTTGAGGGGACAAACCAACTATGGCTACACCTTC
cdr3_aa: CASLLRGQTNYGYTF
clone_size: NA
d_call: NA
j_call: TRBJ1-2
v_call: TRBV28

cdr3_nt: TGTGCCAGCAGTTTATATTTTTCAGGGGAGAATCAGCCCCAGCATTTT
cdr3_aa: CASSLYFSGENQPQHF
clone_size: NA
d_call: NA
j_call: TRBJ1-5
v_call: TRBV27

cdr3_nt: TGTGCCAGCAGTCAGGGACTAGCGACCACCCAGTACTTC
cdr3_aa: CASSQGLATTQYF
clone_size: NA
d_call: TRBD2
j_call: TRBJ2-5
v_call: TRBV12-3/TRBV12-4

cdr3_nt: TGTGCCAGCAGCTTAATCGTTGCGCGGGAGCGGGGCTTAAATGAGCAGTTCTTC
cdr3_aa: CASSLIVARERGLNEQFF
clone_size: NA
d_call: TRBD2
j_call: TRBJ2-1
v_call: TRBV13

cdr3_nt: TGTGCCAGCAGCTTAGATACAACTACTCAAGAGACCCAGTACTTC
cdr3_aa: CASSLDTTTQETQYF
clone_size: once
d_call: NA
j_call: TRBJ2-5
v_call: TRBV11-2

cdr3_nt: TGTGCCAGCAGTTACTCATACCGGGGTAAGAACACTGAAGCTTTCTTT
cdr3_aa: CASSYSYRGKNTEAFF
clone_size: NA
d_call: NA
j_call: TRBJ1-1
v_call: TRBV6-5

cdr3_nt: TGTGCCAGCAGTGAACTCGTCAGATGGCCTAACTATGGCTACACCTTC
cdr3_aa: CASSELVRWPNYGYTF
clone_size: NA
d_call: NA
j_call: TRBJ1-2
v_call: TRBV6-1

cdr3_nt: TGTGCCTGGAGTGATTCAGGGTGGAGACTGTTTTTT
cdr3_aa: CAWSDSGWRLFF
clone_size: NA
d_call: NA
j_call: TRBJ1-4
v_call: TRBV30

cdr3_nt: TGTGCCAGCAGTTGGGAGGGGGGCGACGAGCAGTACTTC
cdr3_aa: CASSWEGGDEQYF
clone_size: once
d_call: NA
j_call: TRBJ2-7
v_call: TRBV6-6

cdr3_nt: TGTGCCAGCAGTTACTCGGGGGGGCTCGGTGAAAAACTGTTTTTT
cdr3_aa: CASSYSGGLGEKLFF
clone_size: NA
d_call: NA
j_call: TRBJ1-4
v_call: TRBV6-2/TRBV6-3

cdr3_nt: TGTGCCAGCAGGGGACTAGCGGGCTACAATGAGCAGTTCTTC
cdr3_aa: CASRGLAGYNEQFF
clone_size: NA
d_call: TRBD2
j_call: TRBJ2-1
v_call: TRBV2

cdr3_nt: TGTGCCAGCAGCTTACCGAGCCGGGACACCATGTCCGGCACTGAAGCTTTCTTT
cdr3_aa: CASSLPSRDTMSGTEAFF
clone_size: NA
d_call: NA
j_call: TRBJ1-1
v_call: TRBV7-8

cdr3_nt: TGTGCCAGTAGTATAGGAGGTGGCGCGTACGAGCAGTACTTC
cdr3_aa: CASSIGGGAYEQYF
clone_size: few
d_call: NA
j_call: TRBJ2-7
v_call: TRBV19

cdr3_nt: TGTGCCAGCAGTCGACCGGGACAGGGGATTACGCAAGCTTTCTTT
cdr3_aa: CASSRPGQGITQAFF
clone_size: NA
d_call: TRBD1
j_call: TRBJ1-1
v_call: TRBV6-2/TRBV6-3

cdr3_nt: TGTGCCAGCCGTCAGGGGGCCAACGTCCTGACTTTC
cdr3_aa: CASRQGANVLTF
clone_size: NA
d_call: NA
j_call: TRBJ2-6
v_call: TRBV28

cdr3_nt: TGTGCCAGCAAGTCAGAGAACACTGAAGCTTTCTTT
cdr3_aa: CASKSENTEAFF
clone_size: NA
d_call: NA
j_call: TRBJ1-1
v_call: TRBV11-3

cdr3_nt: TGTGCCAGTAGACTTAGTTACAATGAGCAGTTCTTC
cdr3_aa: CASRLSYNEQFF
clone_size: NA
d_call: NA
j_call: TRBJ2-1
v_call: TRBV19

cdr3_nt: TGTGCCATCAGTTCGGACATGAGCTCCTACAATGAGCAGTTCTTC
cdr3_aa: CAISSDMSSYNEQFF
clone_size: NA
d_call: NA
j_call: TRBJ2-1
v_call: TRBV10-3

cdr3_nt: TGTGCCAGCAGCCCCGGACTAGCGGGGGCAAAAAGCTCCTACGAGCAGTACTTC
cdr3_aa: CASSPGLAGAKSSYEQYF
clone_size: NA
d_call: TRBD2
j_call: TRBJ2-7
v_call: TRBV11-2